The 4 T cell receptor beta chains given below trace back to one sample, sequenced in a study of shared clonotypes between healthy human individuals. In the naive CD8 group, cells lacked CD45RO and were positively selected for CCR7, so terminally differentiated effector memory CD45RA+ cells were left out. Clones were read by immunoSEQ multiplex PCR, and TCRdb kept only the in-frame ones, dropping some. This sample has about 680,000 clones; about 90% occur once, and the top ten carry 24%. What was sequenced was naive CD8+ T cells sorted from blood. Receptors originate from a man younger than 40 in good health.

This clone was seen more than once but under ten times. The V gene is TRBV9, the J gene TRBJ1-2; D perhaps matches TRBD1 (5 bases). The V and J ends lost 1 base and 4 bases respectively, with 8 bases between them. The germline gives CDR1 SGDLS, CDR2 YYNGEE. There are 13 residues in the CDR3. This CDR3 reads CASSVSQGYGYTF. For the CDR3, the DNA is TGTGCCAGCAGCGTAAGCCAGGGCTATGGCTACACCTTC. Using reference TRBV9 and TRBJ1-2 for the parts outside the CDR3, the full variable domain is DSGVTQTPKHLITATGQRVTLRCSPRSGDLSVYWYQQSLDQGLQFLIQYYNGEERAKGNILERFSAQQFPDLHSELNLSSLELGDSALYFCASSVSQGYGYTFGSGTRLTVV.

The rearrangement uses TRBV6-1 and TRBJ2-2, with 10 bases aligning to TRBD1. CDR3 length: 21 residues. The germline V gene has CDR1 MNHNS and CDR2 SASEGT. The trim removed 2 bases at V and 6 bases at J, leaving 21 bases unmatched. The CDR3 sequence is CASSERQGAISRSSSAGELFF. CDR3 DNA: TGTGCCAGCAGTGAAAGACAGGGGGCTATTTCACGGAGCTCATCGGCCGGGGAGCTGTTTTTT.

The rearrangement links TRBV5-1 to TRBJ2-1; 9 bases agree with TRBD1. The CDR3 length is 14 residues. CDR1 and CDR2 from the germline V gene are SGHRS and YFSETQ. V trimming: 4 bases; J trimming: 7 bases; junction bases outside the gene matches: 6. CDR3 amino acids: CASSQGTGPNEQFF. The CDR3 DNA reads as TGCGCCAGCAGCCAAGGGACAGGGCCTAATGAGCAGTTCTTC.

This clone has more than one count but fewer than ten. The chain combines TRBV19 with TRBJ1-2; D is unresolved. V lost 10 bases and J 7 bases, leaving 16 bases between the germline ends. CDR3 length: 12 amino acids. Germline CDR1 reads LNHDA; CDR2 reads SQIVND (reference sequence). This CDR3 is CATSRGPTGYTF. The CDR3 nucleotides read TGTGCCACCTCCCGAGGACCTACTGGCTACACCTTC.